One and the same sample provided the 20 T cell receptor beta chains below, sequenced in a study of identical twins. TCRdb re-derived calls from the 5' RACE reads in MiXCR, one entry per CDR3 protein. The table records approximately 600,000 distinct CDR3 sequences, about 7.6% of them present only once. The same specimen was also included in a second study, on yellow fever vaccine responses in identical twins.

The sequenced material came from PBMCs. The receptors were gathered from a woman between 18 and 29 years old in good health.

This clonotype was seen many times. The chain employs TRBV12-3 or TRBV12-4 and TRBJ2-5; TRBD1 aligns across 7 bases. The J segment lost 4 bases and the V segment lost 4 bases, leaving 3 bases of the junction unmatched. This CDR3 is built from 13 residues. The CDR3 region is CASSSRGRETQYF. CDR3 DNA sequence: TGTGCCAGCAGTTCCAGGGGGAGAGAGACCCAGTACTTC.

This clonotype appeared many times. The chain couples TRBV5-1 to TRBJ2-1; 8 bases align to TRBD1. CDR3 length: 19 residues. The V and J ends lost 2 bases and 0 bases, in that order; junction bases with no gene match: 13. Germline V lookup: CDR1 SGHRS, CDR2 YFSETQ. Here the CDR3 reads CASSFPDDRTGSSYNEQFF. CDR3 sequence (DNA): TGCGCCAGCAGCTTCCCCGACGACAGGACAGGGAGCTCCTACAATGAGCAGTTCTTC.

This clonotype was counted a few times. This chain links TRBV3-1 with TRBJ2-1, with TRBD1 matching over 8 bases. Germline V CDR1 and CDR2: LGHDT, YNNKEL (reference sequence). Losses at the gene ends were 6 bases for V and 9 bases for J; bases not matched to a gene: 4. The CDR3 is 12 amino acids. The CDR3 sequence: CASRRQGTEQFF. The CDR3 nucleotides are TGTGCCAGCAGACGACAGGGGACTGAGCAGTTCTTC.

This chain links TRBV20-1 with TRBJ2-5, with 7 bases matching TRBD1. V dropped 1 base and J dropped 5; count of bases not matched to a gene: 16. Germline loops: CDR1 DFQATT, CDR2 SNEGSKA (reference sequence). The CDR3 is 17 residues long. The CDR3 nucleotides are TGCAGTGCTAGAGCACCATTCATACAGGGGACGTTCGAGACCCAGTACTTC. Protein: CSARAPFIQGTFETQYF.

This clonotype was seen more than once but under ten times. The chain couples TRBV9 to TRBJ2-2, with 12 positions matching TRBD2. Germline V gives CDR1 SGDLS, CDR2 YYNGEE. The V gene end was trimmed by 3 bases and the J gene end by 4 bases; junction bases not matched to a gene: 4. CDR3 length: 16 residues. CDR3 residues: CASSARLAGVTGELFF. In DNA, the CDR3 is TGTGCCAGCAGCGCGAGACTAGCGGGGGTCACCGGGGAGCTGTTTTTT.

This clonotype was detected many times. This sequence joins TRBV11-2 and TRBJ2-1; 12 bases agree with TRBD2. Germline lookup yields CDR1 SGHAT and CDR2 FQNNGV. V gave up 5 bases and J gave up 4 bases; unmatched junction bases: 3. This CDR3 comprises 15 residues. The CDR3 loop is CASSPTSGRYNEQFF. The DNA for the CDR3 is TGTGCCAGCAGCCCGACTAGCGGGAGATACAATGAGCAGTTCTTC.

This rearrangement joins TRBV25-1 to TRBJ1-3; D gene unclear. Germline V gene lookup returns CDR1 MGHDK and CDR2 SYGVNS. CDR3 size: 16 residues. V shed 3 bases and J shed 0 bases, with 12 bases lying between them. The CDR3 spells CASSDQYRYSGNTIYF. Here the CDR3 DNA reads TGTGCCAGCAGTGATCAATACAGATACTCTGGAAACACCATATATTTT.

This clonotype was recorded at least ten times. The chain joins TRBV5-1 to TRBJ1-1, with D hard to call. V was shortened by 0 bases and J by 1 base, with 10 bases between the two germline ends. CDR3 length: 15 residues. Germline CDR1 is SGHRS and CDR2 is YFSETQ. CDR3 residues: CASSLEVAANTEAFF. CDR3 in DNA: TGCGCCAGCAGCTTGGAGGTGGCAGCGAACACTGAAGCTTTCTTT.

This clonotype was counted only a few times. This chain uses TRBV3-1 with TRBJ2-7; TRBD1 matches 9 bases. Trimming removed 0 bases from V and 4 bases from J; junction bases left unmatched: 7. CDR1 LGHDT and CDR2 YNNKEL come from the germline V gene (reference sequence). This CDR3 spans 16 amino acids. Here the CDR3 DNA reads TGTGCCAGCAGCCAAGATCTGGACAGGGGACCTTACGAGCAGTACTTC. Protein sequence: CASSQDLDRGPYEQYF.

This clonotype has just a few counts. V and J are TRBV18 and TRBJ2-2; weak D call: TRBD1 (5 bases). Looked up from germline, CDR1 is KGHSH and CDR2 is LQKENI. This CDR3 is 15 amino acids long. V lost 1 base and J lost 4, with 10 bases in between. The CDR3 protein is CASSPQTASTGELFF. The CDR3 nucleotides read TGTGCCAGCTCACCACAGACAGCCTCCACCGGGGAGCTGTTTTTT.

This clonotype has only a few counts. The chain links TRBV10-3 to TRBJ1-1; D not certain. V gave up 6 bases and J gave up 0 bases, with 11 bases separating them. The germline V gene encodes CDR1 ENHRY and CDR2 SYGVKD. The CDR3 loop spans 14 amino acids. CDR3: CAISALQMNTEAFF. CDR3 in DNA: TGTGCCATCAGCGCGTTGCAAATGAACACTGAAGCTTTCTTT.

This clonotype has just a few counts. The V call is TRBV28, the J call TRBJ2-7, with D unresolved. Between the trimmed V and J ends, which lost 2 bases and 9 bases, there was a span of 14 bases. The CDR3 length is 13 residues. CDR1 is MDHEN and CDR2 is SYDVKM in the germline V gene. This chain's CDR3 is CASSLGGGAGQYF. The CDR3 region has the DNA TGTGCCAGCAGTTTAGGCGGTGGAGCAGGGCAGTACTTC.

This clonotype was counted only a few times. The rearrangement links TRBV5-5 to TRBJ1-1; perhaps TRBD1 as D (6 bases). The CDR3 loop spans 14 amino acids. The V gene's germline CDR1 is SGHKS and CDR2 YYEKEE (reference sequence). Trimming took off 6 bases at V and 6 bases at J, with 18 bases between the two ends. Here the CDR3 reads CASTQTGLVAEAFF. The CDR3 DNA follows: TGTGCCAGCACCCAGACAGGTCTTGTCGCTGAAGCTTTCTTT.

V gene TRBV4-1 combines with J gene TRBJ1-4; 9 bases line up with TRBD1. The germline gives CDR1 MGHRA, CDR2 YSYEKL. V lost 0 bases to trimming and J lost 3 bases; unmatched junction nucleotides: 14. This CDR3 has 20 residues. The CDR3 nucleotides read TGCGCCAGCAGCCAAGACCAAGCCGGGACAGGGAGTTTGGCTAATGAAAAACTGTTTTTT. Residues: CASSQDQAGTGSLANEKLFF.

This clonotype was recorded at least ten times. The V call is TRBV29-1, the J call TRBJ1-5, with D unclear. V dropped 4 bases and J dropped 6 bases, with 13 bases sitting between them. This CDR3 region has 13 residues. Germline V gene sequence: CDR1 SQVTM, CDR2 ANQGSEA. The chain's CDR3 is CSVVVGWGQPQHF. CDR3 sequence (DNA): TGCAGCGTTGTGGTAGGGTGGGGTCAGCCCCAGCATTTT.

The V and J genes are TRBV29-1 and TRBJ2-7; no clear D. CDR1 and CDR2 from the germline V gene are SQVTM and ANQGSEA. The V gene lost 7 bases and the J gene lost 9 bases, with 22 bases spanning the gap. The CDR3 contains 13 residues. Here the CDR3 DNA reads TGCAGCGCAACCTTTTCCGAGGACCCTTGGCAGTACGTC. As protein: CSATFSEDPWQYV.

The chain joins TRBV15 to TRBJ1-1; D unclear. V was trimmed by 1 base and J by 5 bases, leaving 17 bases between them. The CDR3 sequence is 16 residues long. Per germline, CDR1 LNHNV and CDR2 YYDKDF (reference sequence). CDR3 residues: CATSRGGLRGATEAFF. DNA for the CDR3: TGTGCCACCAGCAGAGGAGGTCTCCGGGGAGCGACTGAAGCTTTCTTT. Full variable domain (missing parts from reference TRBV15 and TRBJ1-1): DAMVIQNPRYQVTQFGKPVTLSCSQTLNHNVMYWYQQKSSQAPKLLFHYYDKDFNNEADTPDNFQSRRPNTSFCFLDIRSPGLGDTAMYLCATSRGGLRGATEAFFGQGTRLTVV.

The rearrangement links TRBV6-5 to TRBJ2-7; TRBD1 might be the D (6 bases). V was cut by 2 bases and J by 2 bases, with 10 bases left in between. The V gene's germline CDR1 is MNHEY and CDR2 SVGAGI. This CDR3 has 14 residues. CDR3 loop: CASSYRQGPYEQYV. CDR3 DNA: TGTGCCAGCAGTTACCGGCAGGGGCCCTACGAGCAGTACGTC.

The V and J genes are TRBV2 and TRBJ2-2; D gene ambiguous. Between the trimmed V and J ends, which lost 1 base and 5 bases, there was a span of 11 bases. CDR1 and CDR2 (germline): SNHLY, FYNNEI. This CDR3 region has 15 residues. This chain's CDR3 is CASSEVARTTGELFF. CDR3 bases: TGTGCCAGCAGTGAAGTGGCACGTACGACCGGGGAGCTGTTTTTT.

This clonotype was counted many times. The chain joins TRBV27 to TRBJ1-1; D is perhaps TRBD1 (5 bases). The CDR3 extends over 14 amino acids. Trimming removed 5 bases at V and 1 base at J, with 11 bases between. Germline CDR1 is MNHEY and CDR2 is SMNVEV (reference sequence). CDR3 nucleotides: TGTGCCAGCAGTATGACAGTGGGGAACACTGAAGCTTTCTTT. Protein product: CASSMTVGNTEAFF.